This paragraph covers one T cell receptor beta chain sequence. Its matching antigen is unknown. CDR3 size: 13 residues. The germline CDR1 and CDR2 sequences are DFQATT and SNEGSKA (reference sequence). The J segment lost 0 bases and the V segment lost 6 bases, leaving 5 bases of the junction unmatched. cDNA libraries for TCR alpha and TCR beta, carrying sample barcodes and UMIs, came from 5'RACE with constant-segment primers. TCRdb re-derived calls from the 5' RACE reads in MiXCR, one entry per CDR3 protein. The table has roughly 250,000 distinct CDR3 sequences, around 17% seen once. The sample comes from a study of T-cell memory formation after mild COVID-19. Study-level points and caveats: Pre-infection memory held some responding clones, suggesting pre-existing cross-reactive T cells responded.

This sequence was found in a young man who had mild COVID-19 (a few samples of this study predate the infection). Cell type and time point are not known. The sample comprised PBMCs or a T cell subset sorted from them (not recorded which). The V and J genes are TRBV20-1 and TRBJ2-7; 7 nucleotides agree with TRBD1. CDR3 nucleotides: TGCAGTGCCCTCCGGGACAGCTCCTACGAGCAGTACTTC. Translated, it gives CSALRDSSYEQYF.